Listed here is a single T cell receptor beta chain. The V end was cut by 5 bases, the J end by 2 bases, with 4 bases between. CDR3 length equals 11 residues. Germline-derived CDR1 and CDR2 are MDHEN and SYDVKM. The sample is drawn from a study of cytomegalovirus exposure and HLA in healthy donors. PCR employed 60 Vbeta and 13 Jbeta primers. Profiled with immunoSEQ multiplex PCR; TCRdb holds only in-frame clones, not every one. The profile shows over 110,000 clones, about 80% of them singletons. Specimen: PBMCs. The sequence came from a woman younger than 30 in good health and CMV-seropositive. V and J are TRBV28 and TRBJ2-7; D not certain. The CDR3 here is CASSQTYEQYF. The DNA of the CDR3 is TGTGCCAGCAGTCAGACCTACGAGCAGTACTTC.